The TCR beta chain under discussion was sequenced for a study of blood T cell repertoires in COVID-19. Study context: From T cells, B-cell-depleted T cells, or PBMCs came the material, which was cDNA or gDNA.

The J segment lost 6 bases and the V segment lost 4 bases, leaving 7 bases of the junction unmatched. This CDR3 region has 14 residues. Germline CDR1 is LNHDA and CDR2 is SQIVND (reference sequence). Methods used by the authors: Amplified reference gene primers provided the basis for estimating nucleated cell counts. Assay: immunoSEQ multiplex PCR; the TCRdb copy retains only in-frame clones and omits some. V and J calls and clone size are given by that table; D and trimming were obtained from the DNA. There are 75,000 or so clones in the sample; around 90% occur only once, and around 28% lies in the top ten.

The TCR comes from a man between 50 and 59 years old with acute or convalescent COVID-19. The sequenced material came from peripheral blood. The genes are TRBV19 and TRBJ1-2, with TRBD1 identical over 8 bases. CDR3 DNA sequence: TGTGCCAGTAGTACCCGACAGGGGAGGGATGGCTACACCTTC. It is translated as CASSTRQGRDGYTF.